These 5 T cell receptor beta chains share one sample of origin, sequenced in a study of OX40 agonist ivuxolimab in advanced cancers. Generated by immunoSEQ multiplex PCR, the TCRdb table keeps only in-frame clones and is missing some. The table shows 75,000 to 100,000 clones, with 84% occurring only once. This material consisted of CD4+ or CD8+ T cells sorted from blood, taken in a trial of the OX40 agonist ivuxolimab. Receptors originate from an adult with an advanced solid tumor such as melanoma, head and neck, liver or kidney cancer.

The V call is TRBV4-2, the J call TRBJ2-2; 11 bases fit TRBD2. Germline values: CDR1 LGHNA, CDR2 YNFKEQ. The trim removed 1 base at V and 4 bases at J, leaving 5 bases unmatched. The length of the CDR3 is 17 residues. CDR3 loop: CASSQGMTSGITGELFF. As DNA, the CDR3 is TGTGCCAGCAGCCAAGGAATGACTAGCGGGATCACCGGGGAGCTGTTTTTT.

The chain combines TRBV15 with TRBJ2-7; TRBD2 matches at 12 bases. The trim removed 1 base at V and 4 bases at J, leaving 2 bases unmatched. The CDR3 contains 15 residues. The germline V gene has CDR1 LNHNV and CDR2 YYDKDF (reference sequence). The CDR3: CATSRALAGGYEQYV. The CDR3 nucleotides read TGTGCCACCAGCAGAGCCCTAGCGGGGGGGTACGAGCAGTACGTC.

V usage is TRBV7-6 and J usage is TRBJ1-3; no firm D call. The germline V and J ends were trimmed by 0 bases and 1 base, with 13 bases remaining between them. Per germline, CDR1 SGHVS and CDR2 FNYEAQ. The CDR3 covers 17 residues. CDR3 loop: CASSLAPQGPSGNTIYF. For the CDR3, the DNA is TGTGCCAGCAGCTTAGCACCGCAAGGCCCATCTGGAAACACCATATATTTT.

The chain links TRBV4-2 to TRBJ1-4; D is unclear. Trimming took 0 bases from V and 0 from J, leaving 14 bases between them. This CDR3 is 18 amino acids long. Germline-derived CDR1 and CDR2 are LGHNA and YNFKEQ. DNA of the CDR3: TGTGCCAGCAGCCAAGATGGTCAGAAATATGCAACTAATGAAAAACTGTTTTTT. Translating it yields CASSQDGQKYATNEKLFF.

The rearrangement uses TRBV6-1 and TRBJ2-5; a weak D match, TRBD1 (5 bases). The CDR3 spans 15 residues. V lost 4 bases to trimming and J lost 5 bases, with 17 bases between them. Germline-derived CDR1 and CDR2 are MNHNS and SASEGT. This chain's CDR3 is CASSGPDTTRETQYF. DNA of the CDR3: TGTGCCAGCAGTGGCCCGGACACCACCAGGGAGACCCAGTACTTC.